This TCR beta chain is from a study of T cell responses to AZD1222 COVID-19 vaccine (dated by TCRdb to the early 2020s). Regarding the complete study: AZD1222 recipients whose second dose came at about 4 weeks and those whose second dose came at about 12 weeks were combined into one group, since spike-specific TCR depth and breadth did not differ between the two schedules. A total of 233 trial participants underwent TCR sequencing, of whom about 200 received two doses of AZD1222 and about 25 received two doses of the MenACWY control vaccine. Trial participants were enrolled into age subgroups of 18-55, 56-69 and 70-plus years, which contained roughly 140, 27 and 60 TCR-sequenced participants, respectively. The study at large found these results: Conclusions about previously exposed vaccinees are limited, since just 6 or 7 AZD1222 recipients were seropositive for SARS-CoV-2 at baseline. After two AZD1222 doses, spike-specific TCR breadth and depth were significantly higher than at day 0 and than in MenACWY recipients. Reportedly, close to half of the unique spike-specific TCRs recognized epitopes lying outside the regions that are mutated in the B.1.351 and B.1.1.7 variants. Participants were mostly white British, with more females than males. The authors suggested clonal diversity may have been underestimated. CD4 TCRs associated with the vaccine covered the entire spike protein, and the dominant responses were in regions 160-218 and 743-854. Because no samples from the day 14 peak response were available, repertoires could be characterized only after the peak T cell response. In the small 56-69-year group, the increase in depth fell short of significance, most likely because of low power.

Comment on this clone: The antigen it binds to is not known. Per-base qualities were not stored, and no clone one base away is much larger.

The CDR3 regions of human TCRbeta chains were analyzed by immunosequencing. In the paper's pipeline: TCRs in the repertoires were compared against a reference library of SARS-CoV-2-specific TCRs that had been generated with the MIRA antigen-specificity platform. Breadth was defined as the fraction of unique TCRs that were SARS-CoV-2-associated. Depth was defined as the fraction of total T cells that were SARS-CoV-2-associated. Each spike-specific TCR was assigned to its reactive spike region and to a CD4 or CD8 class using the MIRA data. Log10-transformed breadth and depth values were compared by one-way ANOVA with Sidak's multiple comparisons tests. TCRdb re-hosts the immuneACCESS table, in-frame sequences only. Its copies lack some clones; in the studies checked, an unresolved V gene accounts for under half of them, and the cause for the rest is not known. D and trimming come from the DNA, and the V and J calls and clone size come from that table. The sample table holds roughly 130,000 clones, of which more than 70% were seen once. Approximately 12% of the sample is held by the ten biggest clonotypes.

In the germline V gene (reference sequence), CDR1 corresponds to MNHEY and CDR2 to SMNVEV. The CDR3 starts with the cysteine, ends with the phenylalanine, and has 13 residues. Only the CDR3 region is kept as DNA, spanning 39 bases read in frame from base 1. The V and J ends are trimmed by 2 bases and 2 bases, leaving 5 bases between them. The sample's time point label is to be understood as: baseline before first vaccination. Vaccinee samples came from UK trials COV001 and COV002, including a single-blind randomized controlled phase 2/3 trial of AZD1222 (ChAdOx1 nCoV-19) in healthy adults. For TCRbeta chain sequencing, PBMC samples from trial participants were taken at day 0 and at day 28 after the second dose.

The input for sequencing was peripheral blood, taken on day 0 of AZD1222 vaccination. This TCR was recovered from an adult in good health. The sequence is built from TRBV27 and TRBJ2-3; the D segment cannot be called with confidence. The CDR3 reads as follows: CASSLGSTDTQYF. The DNA sequence follows: TGTGCCAGCAGTTTAGGGTCCACAGATACGCAGTATTTT.